The rows below give T cell receptor beta chains drawn from one sample of a study of T-cell reconstitution after alpha-beta-depleted transplantation in children. TCRdb redid the calling of the PCR reads with MiXCR, one entry per CDR3 protein. Found here are 530,000 or so distinct CDR3 sequences, roughly 30% of them singletons; the top ten hold about 35%. The specimen was PBMCs, collected before TCRalphabeta/CD19-depleted stem cell transplant. Receptors originate from a boy less than two years old with Wiskott-Aldrich syndrome, due to receive a stem cell transplant. Both conserved end residues are part of each CDR3. The D gene is left open where the match is weak. Clone size appears in some rows only: once, few, many, or a class for an expanded clone.

d_call j_call v_call clone_size cdr3_aa cdr3_nt
TRBD2 TRBJ2-7 TRBV6-5 few CASSYGVAGSYEQYF TGTGCCAGCAGTTACGGAGTAGCGGGCTCCTACGAGCAGTACTTC
NA TRBJ1-2 TRBV12-3/TRBV12-4 NA CASSFVDGYGYTF TGTGCCAGCAGTTTCGTTGACGGCTATGGCTACACCTTC
TRBD1 TRBJ2-6 TRBV29-1 NA CSVRQGADGANVLTF TGCAGCGTTCGACAGGGGGCGGACGGGGCCAACGTCCTGACTTTC
TRBD1 TRBJ2-2 TRBV12-3/TRBV12-4 NA CASSTGTGPLGTGELFF TGTGCCAGCAGTACCGGGACAGGCCCCCTTGGCACCGGGGAGCTGTTTTTT
NA TRBJ2-7 TRBV4-2 few CASSQDRGGNYEQYF TGTGCCAGCAGCCAAGATAGGGGGGGCAACTACGAGCAGTACTTC
NA TRBJ1-2 TRBV20-1 once CSARNLTVNYGYTF TGCAGTGCCCGGAACCTGACGGTTAACTATGGCTACACCTTC
NA TRBJ1-2 TRBV15 NA CATSRDRTAYGYTF TGTGCCACCAGCAGAGATAGGACAGCCTATGGCTACACCTTC
TRBD1 TRBJ1-4 TRBV12-3/TRBV12-4 NA CASSPSRQGGFEKLFF TGTGCCAGCAGTCCATCCCGACAGGGCGGTTTTGAAAAACTGTTTTTT
NA TRBJ2-7 TRBV20-1 NA CSALPGPILEQYF TGCAGTGCTCTCCCGGGCCCTATACTTGAGCAGTACTTC
NA TRBJ2-7 TRBV4-1 few CASSQVIKGSHEQYF TGCGCCAGCAGCCAAGTTATCAAAGGGTCGCACGAGCAGTACTTC
TRBD1 TRBJ2-7 TRBV5-1 NA CASSQKTGSYEQYF TGCGCCAGCAGCCAAAAGACAGGGTCCTACGAGCAGTACTTC
NA TRBJ2-3 TRBV3-1 few CASSRIGTVTDTQYF TGTGCCAGCAGCCGAATCGGGACTGTCACAGATACGCAGTATTTT
TRBD2 TRBJ2-3 TRBV5-1 few CASSLPLAGVTDTQYF TGCGCCAGCAGCTTGCCCCTAGCGGGAGTCACAGATACGCAGTATTTT
NA TRBJ2-1 TRBV5-5 NA CASSWTTSYNEQFF TGTGCCAGCAGCTGGACCACTAGCTACAATGAGCAGTTCTTC
NA TRBJ1-5 TRBV7-2 NA CASSLAGGAGDQPQHF TGTGCCAGCAGCTTAGCCGGGGGGGCGGGGGATCAGCCCCAGCATTTT
NA TRBJ2-5 TRBV18 NA CASSPAVETQYF TGTGCCAGCTCACCAGCCGTGGAGACCCAGTACTTC
TRBD2 TRBJ2-1 TRBV20-1 NA CSASETSGRTNEQFF TGCAGTGCTAGCGAGACTAGCGGGAGGACCAATGAGCAGTTCTTC
NA TRBJ1-1 TRBV9 NA CASSASPLKGGEAFF TGTGCCAGCAGCGCAAGCCCACTAAAGGGGGGGGAAGCTTTCTTT
NA TRBJ2-5 TRBV18 NA CASSPMETQYF TGTGCCAGCTCACCAATGGAGACCCAGTACTTC
NA TRBJ2-7 TRBV5-1 NA CASSLGVHSYEQYF TGCGCCAGCAGCTTGGGTGTCCACTCCTACGAGCAGTACTTC
TRBD1 TRBJ1-5 TRBV18 once CASSPEGTGVGRPQHF TGTGCCAGCTCACCTGAAGGGACAGGGGTTGGGCGGCCCCAGCATTTT
NA TRBJ1-1 TRBV20-1 few CSSRGAMNTEAFF TGCAGTTCGAGAGGGGCTATGAACACTGAAGCTTTCTTT
TRBD2 TRBJ2-4 TRBV12-3/TRBV12-4 few CASSFWVAGLQYF TGTGCCAGCAGTTTCTGGGTAGCGGGGCTACAGTACTTC
NA TRBJ2-1 TRBV29-1 NA CSVEGRLSSYNEQFF TGCAGCGTTGAGGGCCGTTTGAGCTCCTACAATGAGCAGTTCTTC
NA TRBJ2-4 TRBV29-1 NA CSVVGTQDIQYF TGCAGCGTTGTAGGGACCCAGGACATTCAGTACTTC
NA TRBJ1-5 TRBV5-5 NA CASSSPDSSNQPQHF TGTGCCAGCAGCTCGCCGGACAGCTCCAATCAGCCCCAGCATTTT
TRBD2 TRBJ2-1 TRBV9 few CASSVGGGVGYNEQFF TGTGCCAGCAGCGTAGGGGGGGGAGTAGGATACAATGAGCAGTTCTTC
TRBD2 TRBJ2-3 TRBV12-3/TRBV12-4 few CASSLGTRGLGTQYF TGTGCCAGCAGTTTAGGGACTAGAGGGTTGGGTACGCAGTATTTT
TRBD1 TRBJ2-7 TRBV25-1 NA CASSESHRGREQYF TGTGCCAGCAGTGAATCTCACAGGGGGCGGGAGCAGTACTTC
NA TRBJ2-5 TRBV27 NA CASRRKAESVTQYF TGTGCCAGCAGACGAAAGGCCGAATCCGTGACCCAGTACTTC
NA TRBJ2-1 TRBV20-1 few CSAREWTGPYNEQFF TGCAGTGCTAGAGAGTGGACTGGACCCTACAATGAGCAGTTCTTC
TRBD2 TRBJ2-1 TRBV24-1 NA CATSDPGLAVQFF TGTGCCACCAGTGACCCAGGACTAGCGGTGCAGTTCTTC
NA TRBJ1-5 TRBV10-3 few CAIKDSPATNQPQHF TGTGCCATCAAGGACAGCCCGGCTACCAATCAGCCCCAGCATTTT
NA TRBJ2-1 TRBV20-1 NA CSAREWSSYNEQFF TGCAGTGCTAGAGAATGGTCCTCCTACAATGAGCAGTTCTTC
NA TRBJ1-4 TRBV5-8 few CASSLDGGGFLNEKLFF TGTGCCAGCAGCTTGGATGGCGGTGGATTCCTTAATGAAAAACTGTTTTTT
NA TRBJ2-1 TRBV9 few CASSPTGQYNEQFF TGTGCCAGCAGCCCAACCGGACAGTACAATGAGCAGTTCTTC